This TCR beta chain comes out of a study of tumor-infiltrating lymphocytes in primary liver carcinoma (dated 2017 in TCRdb). With regard to the full study: Four to six patients with histopathologically diagnosed primary liver carcinoma underwent surgical resection in China between late 2015 and early 2016. Of the five patients, three men and two women aged 30 to 69 years, four had hepatocellular carcinoma and one had combined HCC and intrahepatic cholangiocarcinoma. The five patients had tumors staged T1-T3 N0M0, with maximum diameters ranging from about 4 to 11 cm. Technical replicate repertoires showed high reproducibility, with mean shared-clone rates roughly 0.89 and correlation coefficients above 0.95. For each liver tumor, the study sampled five regions along with adjacent normal tissue and blood, and applied TCRbeta repertoire sequencing, expression microarrays and whole-exome sequencing. TCRbeta repertoire sequencing covered 35 or so specimens from 5 patients: around 25 tumor regions, 5 adjacent noncancerous liver tissues and 5 peripheral blood samples. Roughly 3.5 to 7.5 million productive TCRbeta reads were obtained per sample, and no significant difference in read depth was found between tissue types.

Paper-wide results and their limitations: Only a few patients were included in the study, and the authors note that the findings should be validated in a larger study. Repertoire overlap was higher between tumor regions (mean around 35%) than tumor-adjacent (17%) or tumor-blood (14%) pairs, consistent with antigen-driven expansion. Only the TCR beta chain was sequenced, so true repertoire diversity is likely underestimated because unpaired alpha chains were not captured. Bulk unsorted samples precluded comparing CD4+ and CD8+ T cell repertoires. A significantly larger repertoire fraction was made up by the top 250 clones in tumors than in blood (p = 0.039).

Blood RNA was extracted from unsorted whole blood with TRIzol reagent; germline DNA came from the DNeasy Blood & Tissue kit. Chronic HBV infection was present in the patients, and the patients were treatment-naive at sampling. About 3.6 milliliters of peripheral blood were collected into K2EDTA tubes before surgery. A word on this clonotype: The target of this receptor is not known. No much larger clone is present one base from it, and per-base qualities are unavailable.

The CDR3, from cysteine to phenylalanine, totals 13 residues. This entry keeps only the CDR3 DNA: 39 bases, framed from base 1. Looking up the germline V gene yields CDR1 KGHDR and CDR2 SFDVKD. V lost 4 bases and J lost 4 bases, and the count of bases not matched to a germline gene is 3. Starting from approximately 460 ng total RNA, TCRbeta-specific cDNA was produced by reverse transcription with a constant-region primer and ProtoScript II reverse transcriptase. Construction of the TCRbeta libraries relied on three nested rounds of multiplex PCR, following a slightly modified ARM-PCR procedure. Each of the first two PCR rounds ran for about 9 cycles and used multiplex TRBV1-TRBV30 forward primers together with a Cbeta reverse primer. Sample barcodes and Illumina adapters were attached in a final 25-cycle PCR using Deep VentR polymerase. Before sequencing, amplicons of 200-500 bp were purified from gel using a QIAquick gel extraction kit. An Illumina HiSeq 2500 was used to sequence the TCRbeta amplicons with 250-bp paired-end reads. The paper's processing steps were these. To recover full CDR3 sequences, reads were quality-trimmed using Trimmomatic v0.33 and paired reads were then merged using FLASH v1.2.11. V, D and J germline segments were assigned to the rearranged TCRbeta sequences using MiGEC v1.2.1b. Clonotype statistics and Shannon-Wiener diversity indices were calculated with VDJtools v1.0.0. Except for diversity analysis, only each sample's 250 most abundant clonotypes were used in subsequent analyses to reduce sampling bias. TCRdb reanalyzed the raw reads on its own, using fastp at Q25 for trimming and MiXCR for clone calling, and kept in-frame beta chains. A single entry per CDR3 protein holds the most common genes and DNA from its merged rows. The V and J calls follow TCRdb's processing rather than the paper's. Recorded for this sample are roughly 180,000 distinct CDR3 sequences; over 50% of them occurred a single time. Approximately 65% of the sample goes to the ten largest clones.

The sequenced sample was peripheral blood. The clonotype originates from a man aged 40-49 years with primary liver carcinoma and hepatitis B virus infection. Rearrangement joined TRBV24-1 to TRBJ2-7, with 7 bases in between that match TRBD1. The DNA reads TGTGCCACCAGTGACCGACAGGGTTACGAGCAGTACTTC. This encodes CATSDRQGYEQYF.